One sample yielded the 10 T cell receptor beta chains listed below, sequenced in a study of OX40 agonist ivuxolimab in advanced cancers. The method was immunoSEQ multiplex PCR; TCRdb's version includes in-frame clones alone and lacks a portion of them. Among about 80,000 clones listed, roughly 81% were seen once. The specimen was CD4+ or CD8+ T cells sorted from blood, collected in a trial of the OX40 agonist ivuxolimab. The source is an adult with an advanced solid tumor such as melanoma, head and neck, liver or kidney cancer.

Written as DNA, the CDR3 is TGTGCCAGCAGCTTAGGCCCGACAGGGCCCAACTATGGCTACACCTTC. Protein product: CASSLGPTGPNYGYTF. The J gene is TRBJ1-2, the V gene TRBV7-2; 7 positions agree with TRBD1. This CDR3 is 16 amino acids long. V was pared by 1 base and J by 2 bases, with 7 bases of the junction left unmatched. Germline values: CDR1 SGHTA, CDR2 FQGNSA.

The J gene is TRBJ2-1, the V gene TRBV15, with 8 bases fitting TRBD1. The V and J ends lost 0 bases and 7 bases, in that order; junction bases with no gene match: 5. Germline values: CDR1 LNHNV, CDR2 YYDKDF (reference sequence). The CDR3 contains 15 residues. In nucleotides, the CDR3 is TGTGCCACCAGCAGAGATAACAGGGGGTATAATGAGCAGTTCTTC. Translated, it gives CATSRDNRGYNEQFF.

This clone was detected once. V gene TRBV29-1 combines with J gene TRBJ2-7, with 16 bases fitting TRBD2. In germline, CDR1 is SQVTM, CDR2 ANQGSEA. Germline trimming cut 3 bases from V and 7 bases from J; bases unmatched to any gene: 9. This CDR3 has 16 residues. This CDR3 reads CSVEGTSGGAIGEQYF. The CDR3 DNA follows: TGCAGCGTTGAGGGGACTAGCGGGGGGGCGATTGGGGAGCAGTACTTC.

The chain combines TRBV29-1 with TRBJ1-5; a weak D match, TRBD1 (5 bases). CDR3 size: 13 residues. V lost 1 base, J lost 8 bases, and 12 bases lay in between. CDR1 and CDR2 from the germline V gene are SQVTM and ANQGSEA. The CDR3 sequence is CSVEAGAGEPQHF. The CDR3, as DNA: TGCAGCGTTGAAGCCGGGGCCGGGGAGCCCCAGCATTTT.

Comment on this clone: A read error may account for a junction end that differs from germline. The rearrangement links TRBV10-3 to TRBJ1-3; unclear D gene. CDR1 and CDR2 (germline): ENHRY, SYGVKD. The CDR3 spans 16 residues. In DNA form, the CDR3 reads TGTGCCAGCAGTGAAGACAAATACAGCTCTGGAAACACCATATATTTT. It is translated as CASSEDKYSSGNTIYF.

This chain's CDR3 is CASEGRDTQYF. The CDR3 DNA reads as TGTGCCAGTGAGGGTCGAGATACGCAGTATTTT. The chain recombines TRBV6-6 with TRBJ2-3; weak D call: TRBD2 (5 bases). V was pared by 9 bases and J by 5 bases, with 9 bases between. CDR1 is MNHNY and CDR2 is SVGAGI in the germline V gene (reference sequence). This CDR3 region has 11 residues.

This clone was counted a single time. This chain joins TRBV7-5 and TRBJ2-1; the table assigns TRBD2, which was not confirmed against the DNA. TRBV7-5 is a recognized pseudogene. This CDR3 is built from 14 residues. For the CDR3, the DNA is TGTGCCAGCAGCTTAGGAGGAGAAGGCAATGAGCAGTTCTTC. Amino acid sequence: CASSLGGEGNEQFF.

The chain carries TRBV5-4 and TRBJ1-1; 7 positions match TRBD1. With V trimmed by 5 bases and J by 3 bases, 7 bases remained unmatched. The CDR3 has 14 amino acids. Germline values: CDR1 SGHNT, CDR2 YYREEE (reference sequence). CDR3 residues: CASRRGQRDTEAFF. In nucleotides, the CDR3 is TGTGCCAGCAGGCGGGGACAGAGAGACACTGAAGCTTTCTTT.

The V call is TRBV2, the J call TRBJ1-1, with TRBD1 matching over 7 bases. The ends lost 7 bases at V and 1 base at J; junction bases unmatched: 6. CDR3 length: 14 amino acids. In germline, CDR1 is SNHLY, CDR2 FYNNEI. Written as DNA, the CDR3 is TGTGCCAGCAACCAGGGGGGCCCGAACACTGAAGCTTTCTTT. Its protein product is CASNQGGPNTEAFF.

The chain joins TRBV5-1 to TRBJ2-5, with 10 bases matching TRBD2. The germline V gene encodes CDR1 SGHRS and CDR2 YFSETQ. This CDR3 region has 16 residues. V was clipped by 2 bases and J by 2 bases; unmatched bases: 6. In DNA, the CDR3 is TGCGCCAGCAGCTTTTCCGGACTAGCGGTACAAGAGACCCAGTACTTC. As protein: CASSFSGLAVQETQYF. Using reference TRBV5-1 and TRBJ2-5 for the parts outside the CDR3, the full variable domain is KAGVTQTPRYLIKTRGQQVTLSCSPISGHRSVSWYQQTPGQGLQFLFEYFSETQRNKGNFPGRFSGRQFSNSRSEMNVSTLELGDSALYLCASSFSGLAVQETQYFGPGTRLLVL.